This TCR beta chain came from a study of neoadjuvant nivolumab and ipilimumab in lung cancer. General study results and limits: Only two of four nivolumab-treated tumors gained richness and clonality by surgery.

Some clones are missing from TCRdb's copy, which holds only in-frame ones; the method was immunoSEQ multiplex PCR. In the table there are 3,000 to 5,000 clones, about 80% of which are singletons. The V gene's germline CDR1 is MNHNY and CDR2 SVGAGI (reference sequence). The CDR3 is made up of 12 amino acids. V was cut by 6 bases and J by 5 bases, with 8 bases left in between. Of note for this clone: No antigen is known for it.

Sequencing used peripheral blood, obtained after neoadjuvant nivolumab, alone or with ipilimumab, at or shortly before surgery. The V call is TRBV6-6, the J call TRBJ1-5; D call uncertain. This TCR was sampled from an adult with non-small cell lung cancer. CDR3 residues: CASRSGDQPQHF. DNA of the CDR3: TGTGCCAGCAGGTCAGGAGATCAGCCCCAGCATTTT.